Each of the 18 T cell receptor beta chains below was sequenced from the same sample in a study of shared clonotypes between healthy human individuals. Assay: immunoSEQ multiplex PCR; the TCRdb copy retains only in-frame clones and omits some. The profile shows about 2.4 million clones, 80% to 95% of them singletons. The sample taken for sequencing was naive CD4+ T cells from PBMCs. Subset: CD45RA+ positively selected. These receptors were obtained from a man younger than 35 in good health. Some clones in this sample may be carry-over from other donors' samples.

J is TRBJ2-7 and V is TRBV9, with 10 bases aligning to TRBD1. CDR1 and CDR2 (germline): SGDLS, YYNGEE. V lost 3 bases to trimming and J lost 7 bases; unmatched junction nucleotides: 10. CDR3 size: 15 residues. The CDR3, as DNA: TGTGCCAGCAGCGCCACCGGGACAGGGGCTTGGGAGCAGTACTTC. Translation: CASSATGTGAWEQYF.

The V gene is TRBV9, the J gene TRBJ2-5; either TRBD1 or TRBD2 may fit D (5 bases each). The CDR3 totals 15 residues. The germline V and J ends were trimmed by 4 bases and 6 bases, with 19 bases remaining between them. Germline CDR1 and CDR2: SGDLS and YYNGEE. CDR3 protein: CASSPSGTPGQTQYF. CDR3 in DNA: TGTGCCAGCAGCCCGTCGGGGACCCCTGGTCAGACCCAGTACTTC.

This clone occurred a few times. Other DNA sequences from this sample encode an identical CDR3 as well. The chain combines TRBV2 with TRBJ1-2; possibly TRBD1 for D (5 bases). Germline V lookup: CDR1 SNHLY, CDR2 FYNNEI. This CDR3 region has 12 residues. The V gene lost 6 bases and the J gene lost 3 bases, with 8 bases spanning the gap. CDR3 loop: CASRRGDYGYTF. The CDR3 bases are TGTGCCAGCAGAAGAGGGGACTATGGCTACACCTTC.

This clone was counted only a few times. This chain joins TRBV16 and TRBJ1-5, with D uncertain. Trimming took off 2 bases at V and 0 bases at J, with 8 bases between the two ends. Germline assignment: CDR1 KGHSY and CDR2 FQNENV. This CDR3 comprises 15 residues. Here the CDR3 DNA reads TGTGCCAGCAGCCAAACGGGGAATAGCAATCAGCCCCAGCATTTT. Translating gives CASSQTGNSNQPQHF.

This clone is a singleton in its sample. The same CDR3 can be traced to other DNA sequences in this sample. The V and J genes are TRBV11-3 and TRBJ2-7; D is undetermined. The germline V gene has CDR1 SGHNT and CDR2 YENEEA. V lost 1 base to trimming and J lost 2 bases, with 6 bases between them. This CDR3 contains 13 residues. The CDR3 nucleotides are TGTGCCAGCAGCTTAGGGCCAGCCTACGAGCAGTACTTC. This translates into CASSLGPAYEQYF.

This chain joins TRBV7-8 and TRBJ1-2, with D tentatively TRBD1 (5 bases). Germline loops: CDR1 SGHVS, CDR2 FQNEAQ. The V end lost 5 bases, the J end lost 8 bases, and 18 bases lay between the germline ends. The length of the CDR3 is 14 residues. The chain's CDR3 is CASSPTETIKGYTF. Here the CDR3 DNA reads TGTGCCAGCAGCCCGACAGAGACCATAAAGGGCTACACCTTC.

This clone has a single count. Other DNA sequences within the sample encode an identical CDR3. The chain employs TRBV6-6 and TRBJ1-4, with D hard to call. The V and J ends lost 0 bases and 8 bases respectively, with 4 bases between them. The CDR3 has 12 amino acids. CDR1 and CDR2 (germline): MNHNY, SVGAGI (reference sequence). This chain's CDR3 is CASSYSGEKLFF. CDR3 coding DNA: TGTGCCAGCAGTTACTCCGGGGAAAAACTGTTTTTT.

The genes are TRBV2 and TRBJ2-1, with TRBD2 identical over 7 bases. CDR1 and CDR2 (germline): SNHLY, FYNNEI. Trimming cost V 8 bases and J 8 bases; bases outside gene matches: 12. The CDR3 loop spans 14 amino acids. As DNA, the CDR3 is TGTGCCAGCGGTGTGCAGGGAGGGCCATATGAGCAGTTCTTC. Its protein is CASGVQGGPYEQFF.

This sequence joins TRBV18 and TRBJ2-7; 9 bases agree with TRBD1. The CDR3 runs 15 residues. The trim removed 6 bases at V and 0 bases at J, leaving 6 bases unmatched. Germline lookup yields CDR1 KGHSH and CDR2 LQKENI. In DNA form, the CDR3 reads TGTGCCAGCTCCGAGGGGACAGGGAGCTCCTACGAGCAGTACTTC. This sequence encodes CASSEGTGSSYEQYF.

In nucleotides, the CDR3 is TGCGCCAGCAGCCAAGAATTAAGGGGCCTGCAGCCCCAGCATTTT. It codes for CASSQELRGLQPQHF. The chain employs TRBV4-3 and TRBJ1-5; the D gene is possibly TRBD1 (5 bases). V was trimmed by 0 bases and J by 7 bases, leaving 13 bases between them. Germline lookup yields CDR1 LGHNA and CDR2 YSLEER. This CDR3 comprises 15 residues.

This chain connects TRBV5-1 to TRBJ2-2; D unresolved. The germline V gene has CDR1 SGHRS and CDR2 YFSETQ. This CDR3 is built from 16 residues. Trimming shortened V by 1 base and J by 0 bases, and 10 bases separated the two germline ends. The CDR3 reads CASSLFSVPNTGELFF. DNA for the CDR3: TGCGCCAGCAGCTTGTTTTCAGTCCCGAACACCGGGGAGCTGTTTTTT.

V usage is TRBV11-2 and J usage is TRBJ1-4, with D perhaps matching TRBD1 (5 bases). V was pared by 2 bases and J by 11 bases, with 9 bases between. CDR1 is SGHAT, CDR2 FQNNGV, per germline. The CDR3 consists of 12 residues. The CDR3 coding sequence is TGTGCCAGCAGCTTACAGGGTAGTAAACTGTTTTTT. Its protein is CASSLQGSKLFF.

The chain carries TRBV19 and TRBJ2-1; D uncertain. V lost 3 bases and J 2 bases, leaving 8 bases between the germline ends. Germline V gene lookup returns CDR1 LNHDA and CDR2 SQIVND (reference sequence). The CDR3 consists of 14 residues. This CDR3 reads CASSIITPYNEQFF. CDR3 nucleotide sequence: TGTGCCAGTAGTATCATTACTCCCTACAATGAGCAGTTCTTC. The full variable domain, completed using reference TRBV19 and TRBJ2-1, is DGGITQSPKYLFRKEGQNVTLSCEQNLNHDAMYWYRQDPGQGLRLIYYSQIVNDFQKGDIAEGYSVSREKKESFPLTVTSAQKNPTAFYLCASSIITPYNEQFFGPGTRLTVL.

The gene calls are TRBV11-2 and TRBJ2-5; either TRBD1 or TRBD2 may supply D (5 bases each). V was cut by 1 base and J by 5 bases, with 14 bases left in between. The CDR3 has 15 amino acids. Germline V lookup: CDR1 SGHAT, CDR2 FQNNGV. The DNA of the CDR3 is TGTGCCAGCAGCTTAGGAGGACAAAGGAGGGAGACCCAGTACTTC. Amino acids: CASSLGGQRRETQYF.

This chain links TRBV27 with TRBJ1-1, with 9 bases matching TRBD1. Germline V lookup: CDR1 MNHEY, CDR2 SMNVEV (reference sequence). The ends lost 6 bases at V and 3 bases at J; junction bases unmatched: 14. This CDR3 spans 17 amino acids. The CDR3 is CASRTTGTGPSYTEAFF. The CDR3 DNA is TGTGCCAGCAGGACGACCGGGACAGGGCCTTCCTACACTGAAGCTTTCTTT.

This clone was detected once. The chain combines TRBV19 with TRBJ2-3; D is perhaps TRBD1 or TRBD2 (5 bases each). This CDR3 comprises 14 residues. Per germline, CDR1 LNHDA and CDR2 SQIVND (reference sequence). Between the trimmed V and J ends, which lost 4 bases and 6 bases, there was a span of 14 bases. CDR3 bases: TGTGCCAGTAGTAGCCGGGACCGAGGGGATACGCAGTATTTT. Translated, it gives CASSSRDRGDTQYF.

The gene calls are TRBV7-9 and TRBJ1-1; D is uncertain. CDR1 is SEHNR, CDR2 FQNEAQ, per germline (reference sequence). The CDR3 runs 15 residues. V was clipped by 5 bases and J by 0 bases, with 13 bases between them. The CDR3, as DNA: TGTGCCAGCAGCCTACTAGGGAACGTGAACACTGAAGCTTTCTTT. Protein product: CASSLLGNVNTEAFF.

V is TRBV28 and J is TRBJ1-5; D is unresolved. From germline, CDR1 is MDHEN and CDR2 SYDVKM. The V gene lost 6 bases and the J gene lost 6 bases, with 18 bases spanning the gap. The CDR3 consists of 15 residues. The CDR3 reads CASSRPVGGRQPQHF. For the CDR3, the DNA is TGTGCCAGCAGCCGCCCGGTGGGTGGACGTCAGCCCCAGCATTTT. The whole variable domain, remainder taken from reference TRBV28 and TRBJ1-5, is DVKVTQSSRYLVKRTGEKVFLECVQDMDHENMFWYRQDPGLGLRLIYFSYDVKMKEKGDIPEGYSVSREKKERFSLILESASTNQTSMYLCASSRPVGGRQPQHFGDGTRLSIL.